This TCR beta chain was identified during a study of T cell repertoires in cytomegalovirus infection. Whole-study context: Well-studied HLA-B-restricted CMV epitopes were used in the study alongside recently identified HLA-C-restricted ones.

TCRdb used MiXCR to reprocess the reads, holding one entry per CDR3 protein. The repertoire consists of around 430,000 distinct CDR3 sequences, with about two fifths occurring once and the leading ten covering around 44%. Study-wide results and limits: HLA-C-restricted CMV clonotypes gave the most frequent clonotype in two of eight donors.

With respect to this clonotype: The antigen is not known.

This sample comprised cultured PBMCs, obtained from culture after CMV antigen stimulation. The TCR originated in a human donor in good health (CMV status not recorded). Some clones in this sample may be carry-over from other donors' samples.

The CDR3 reads CASSNLIAAVSTDTQYF. Here the CDR3 DNA reads TGTGCCAGCAGCAACCTAATAGCGGCAGTAAGCACAGATACGCAGTATTTT. This chain connects TRBV12-3 or TRBV12-4 to TRBJ2-3, with D maybe TRBD2 (6 bases). V dropped 6 bases and J dropped 0 bases, with 19 bases sitting between them. The CDR3 runs to 17 residues.